The 17 T cell receptor beta chains below come from one sample, sequenced in a study of early T cells in non-severe SARS-CoV-2 infection. MiXCR was run by TCRdb on the 5' RACE reads, yielding one entry per CDR3 protein. The data contain tens of thousands of distinct CDR3 sequences, 12% of them singletons. The specimen was whole blood. The receptors were gathered from an adult who was a healthcare worker with PCR-confirmed SARS-CoV-2 infection or an uninfected control (not recorded which).

This clonotype is classed as medium-sized. This chain links TRBV7-9 with TRBJ2-3; 9 bases match TRBD2. In germline, CDR1 is SEHNR, CDR2 FQNEAQ (reference sequence). CDR3 length: 16 amino acids. The ends lost 5 bases at V and 6 bases at J; junction bases unmatched: 12. Written as DNA, the CDR3 is TGTGCCAGCAGCCCCCCGGGCGGGAGGGCCGTGGATACGCAGTATTTT. Its translation is CASSPPGGRAVDTQYF.

This clonotype was detected ten times or more. The chain recombines TRBV27 with TRBJ2-5, with D possibly matching TRBD2 (5 bases). The germline CDR1 and CDR2 sequences are MNHEY and SMNVEV (reference sequence). This CDR3 spans 11 amino acids. Trimming pared 11 bases from V and 2 bases from J, leaving 9 bases between. The CDR3 sequence: CAQRRQETQYF. The CDR3 DNA reads TGTGCCCAGCGGCGGCAAGAGACCCAGTACTTC.

Only a few counts were recorded for this clonotype. V usage is TRBV11-2 and J usage is TRBJ2-7; 9 bases are a match to TRBD1. Germline trimming cut 5 bases from V and 3 bases from J; bases unmatched to any gene: 11. CDR1 and CDR2 from the germline V gene are SGHAT and FQNNGV. The length of the CDR3 is 16 residues. In DNA, the CDR3 is TGTGCCAGCAGCCCCATCCGGAGACAGGGGGACTACGAGCAGTACTTC. It yields the protein CASSPIRRQGDYEQYF.

The genes are TRBV28 and TRBJ2-3; D is uncertain. The germline V and J ends were trimmed by 4 bases and 6 bases, with 5 bases remaining between them. Germline lookup yields CDR1 MDHEN and CDR2 SYDVKM. This CDR3 spans 11 amino acids. In nucleotides, the CDR3 is TGTGCCAGCAGTTCGGACGATACGCAGTATTTT. It yields the protein CASSSDDTQYF.

This clonotype was detected ten times or more. V gene TRBV20-1 combines with J gene TRBJ1-1, with D possibly matching TRBD1 (5 bases). The CDR3 covers 13 residues. The germline gives CDR1 DFQATT, CDR2 SNEGSKA (reference sequence). Trimming shortened V by 0 bases and J by 12 bases, and 17 bases separated the two germline ends. CDR3 nucleotides: TGCAGTGCTAGAGATCGCCAGGGAGGAATGACTTTCTTT. Translation: CSARDRQGGMTFF.

This clonotype occurred a few times. The rearrangement uses TRBV15 and TRBJ2-1, with TRBD2 matching over 9 bases. The V gene's germline CDR1 is LNHNV and CDR2 YYDKDF (reference sequence). The CDR3 spans 15 residues. V was pared by 4 bases and J by 5 bases, with 6 bases of the junction left unmatched. As DNA, the CDR3 is TGTGCCACCAGCACTAGACTAGCGGATAACAATGAGCAGTTCTTC. It translates to CATSTRLADNNEQFF.

This clonotype was seen more than once but under ten times. The rearrangement uses TRBV2 and TRBJ2-5, with D perhaps matching TRBD2 (6 bases). Germline V lookup: CDR1 SNHLY, CDR2 FYNNEI. The CDR3 length is 12 residues. Trimming took off 3 bases at V and 5 bases at J, with 7 bases between the two ends. The CDR3 sequence: CASSDGSETQYF. In DNA form, the CDR3 reads TGTGCCAGCAGTGACGGGAGTGAGACCCAGTACTTC. The full variable domain, rest sourced from reference TRBV2 and TRBJ2-5, is EPEVTQTPSHQVTQMGQEVILRCVPISNHLYFYWYRQILGQKVEFLVSFYNNEISEKSEIFDDQFSVERPDGSNFTLKIRSTKLEDSAMYFCASSDGSETQYFGPGTRLLVL.

The rearrangement joins TRBV9 to TRBJ2-3; 12 nucleotides agree with TRBD2. The CDR3 runs 18 residues. J lost 6 bases, V lost 3 bases, and 14 bases had no gene match. The germline gives CDR1 SGDLS, CDR2 YYNGEE. The CDR3 DNA reads as TGTGCCAGCAGCGAGGAGTCTAGCGGGAGGGACATCATTGATACGCAGTATTTT. Protein sequence: CASSEESSGRDIIDTQYF.

By share, this clonotype ranks as medium-sized. J is TRBJ2-1 and V is TRBV11-2; 10 bases are a match to TRBD1. Germline-derived CDR1 and CDR2 are SGHAT and FQNNGV. The CDR3 is made up of 16 amino acids. The J segment lost 5 bases and the V segment lost 4 bases, leaving 8 bases of the junction unmatched. CDR3: CASSYSWDRGNNEQFF. CDR3 sequence (DNA): TGTGCCAGCAGCTATAGTTGGGACAGGGGTAACAATGAGCAGTTCTTC.

This chain joins TRBV6-6 and TRBJ1-4; TRBD1 agrees at 10 bases. The CDR3 is 16 residues long. With V trimmed by 2 bases and J by 7 bases, 7 bases remained unmatched. Germline V gives CDR1 MNHNY, CDR2 SVGAGI (reference sequence). CDR3: CASSYRVGQGFEKLFF. Written as DNA, the CDR3 is TGTGCCAGCAGTTACCGCGTGGGACAGGGGTTTGAAAAACTGTTTTTT.

This clonotype was observed many times. The chain combines TRBV27 with TRBJ1-2; D gene ambiguous. The CDR3 sequence is 13 residues long. CDR1 and CDR2 (germline): MNHEY, SMNVEV (reference sequence). The V and J ends lost 3 bases and 7 bases respectively, with 12 bases between them. For the CDR3, the DNA is TGTGCCAGCAGTTTCGTAGGGAAGTTTGGCTACACCTTC. This translates into CASSFVGKFGYTF.

This clonotype was recorded many times. This chain uses TRBV2 with TRBJ2-2; TRBD2 agrees at 10 bases. Trimming removed 3 bases from V and 6 bases from J; junction bases left unmatched: 4. The CDR3 contains 15 residues. Germline V lookup: CDR1 SNHLY, CDR2 FYNNEI. The DNA for the CDR3 is TGTGCCAGCAGTGATGGTAGCGGGAGGTCCGGGGAGCTGTTTTTT. It yields the protein CASSDGSGRSGELFF.

This clonotype was picked up a small number of times. The chain uses TRBV20-1 and TRBJ2-3, with D possibly being TRBD2 (6 bases). The CDR3 totals 12 residues. Germline values: CDR1 DFQATT, CDR2 SNEGSKA (reference sequence). The V gene lost 1 base and the J gene lost 8 bases, with 10 bases spanning the gap. The CDR3 loop reads CSARGGVVTQYF. The CDR3, as DNA: TGCAGTGCTAGAGGGGGGGTTGTTACGCAGTATTTT.

Ten or more counts support this clonotype. CDR3 coding DNA: TGTGCCAGCAGCTTCACCCCCACAGATACGCAGTATTTT. Its translation is CASSFTPTDTQYF. This chain joins TRBV7-2 and TRBJ2-3; no clear D gene. Germline assignment: CDR1 SGHTA and CDR2 FQGNSA. The CDR3 totals 13 residues. With 3 bases removed from V and 2 bases from J, the gap between germline ends came to 6 bases.

This clonotype was detected ten times or more. This chain uses TRBV6-5 with TRBJ2-7; 10 nucleotides match TRBD1. J lost 4 bases, V lost 6 bases, and 9 bases had no gene match. There are 15 residues in the CDR3. The germline CDR1 and CDR2 sequences are MNHEY and SVGAGI. Here the CDR3 reads CASRKGQGRLYEQYF. The CDR3 DNA reads TGTGCCAGCAGAAAGGGACAGGGGCGTCTTTACGAGCAGTACTTC.

In its sample, this clonotype was seen many times. The V and J genes are TRBV28 and TRBJ2-1; tentatively, D is TRBD2 (6 bases). The V and J ends lost 6 bases and 0 bases respectively, with 24 bases between them. Germline assignment: CDR1 MDHEN and CDR2 SYDVKM. The CDR3 has 19 residues. For the CDR3, the DNA is TGTGCCAGCAGCCCCGCGCCCCAAGCGGGCAAAAGCTCCTACAATGAGCAGTTCTTC. Its translation: CASSPAPQAGKSSYNEQFF.

This clonotype was found many times. This chain joins TRBV4-2 and TRBJ2-5; D perhaps matches TRBD1 (6 bases). Germline CDR1 reads LGHNA; CDR2 reads YNFKEQ. The CDR3 runs 16 residues. The ends were cut back, 1 base at V and 3 bases at J, with 15 bases in the middle. The CDR3 spells CASSQAAVRGKETQYF. CDR3 nucleotide sequence: TGTGCCAGCAGCCAAGCGGCGGTCAGGGGAAAAGAGACCCAGTACTTC.